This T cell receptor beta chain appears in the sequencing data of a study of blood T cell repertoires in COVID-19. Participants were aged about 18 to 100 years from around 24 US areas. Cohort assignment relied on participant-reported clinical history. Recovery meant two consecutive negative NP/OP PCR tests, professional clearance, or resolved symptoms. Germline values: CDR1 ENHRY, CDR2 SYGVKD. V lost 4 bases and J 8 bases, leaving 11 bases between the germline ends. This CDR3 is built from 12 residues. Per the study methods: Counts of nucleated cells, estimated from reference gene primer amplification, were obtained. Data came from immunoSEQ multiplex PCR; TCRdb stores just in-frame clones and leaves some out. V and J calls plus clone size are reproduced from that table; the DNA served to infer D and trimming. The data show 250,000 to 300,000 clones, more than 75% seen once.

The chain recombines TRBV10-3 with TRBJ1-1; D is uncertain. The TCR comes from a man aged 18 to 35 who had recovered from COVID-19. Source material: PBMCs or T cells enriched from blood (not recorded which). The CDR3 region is CAISALKREAFF. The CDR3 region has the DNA TGTGCCATCAGTGCGTTGAAGAGAGAAGCTTTCTTT.